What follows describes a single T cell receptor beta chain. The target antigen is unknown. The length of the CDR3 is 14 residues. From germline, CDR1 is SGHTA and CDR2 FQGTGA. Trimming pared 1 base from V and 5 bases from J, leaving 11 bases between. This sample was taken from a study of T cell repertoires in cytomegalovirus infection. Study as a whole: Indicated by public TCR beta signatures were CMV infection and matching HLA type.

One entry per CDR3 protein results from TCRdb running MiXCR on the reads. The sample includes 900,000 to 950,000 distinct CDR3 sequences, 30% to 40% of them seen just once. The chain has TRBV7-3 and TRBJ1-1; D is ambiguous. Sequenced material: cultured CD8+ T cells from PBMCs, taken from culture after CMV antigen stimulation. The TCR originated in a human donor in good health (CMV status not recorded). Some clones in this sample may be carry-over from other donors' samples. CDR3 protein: CASSLKVQGTEAFF. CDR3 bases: TGTGCCAGCAGCTTAAAGGTGCAAGGGACTGAAGCTTTCTTT. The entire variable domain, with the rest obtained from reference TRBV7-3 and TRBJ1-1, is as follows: GAGVSQTPSNKVTEKGKYVELRCDPISGHTALYWYRQSLGQGPEFLIYFQGTGAADDSGLPNDRFFAVRPEGSVSTLKIQRTERGDSAVYLCASSLKVQGTEAFFGQGTRLTVV.